This record looks at one TCR beta chain sequence and its context. Its antigen remains unidentified. The assay was immunoSEQ multiplex PCR, and TCRdb's table has in-frame clones only and misses some. This sample has roughly 420,000 clones; approximately 87% occur once, and the top ten carry 3.5% to 4%. Trimming cost V 8 bases and J 8 bases; bases outside gene matches: 16. Looked up from germline, CDR1 is MNHEY and CDR2 is SMNVEV (reference sequence). This CDR3 region has 16 residues. The data belong to a study of Ad26.COV2.S vaccination and SARS-CoV-2 variants. Study-wide context: Participant was drawn from the COV1001 Ad26.COV2.S trial arm. Regarding the study as a whole: Measurement of non-spike TCR breadth gave similar results in vaccine and placebo recipients. Possibly, TCR breadth and depth analyses underestimated total T cell responses.

Specified treatment: some 20 received Ad26.COV2.S at low or high dose, single or two shots; about 5 received placebo; per-sample allocation not given. Specimen acquisition occurred on day 63 following the initial vaccine or placebo injection. Donor was an adult aged 18-55 years in Boston. This clonotype was sampled from a person between 18 and 60 years old who received the Ad26.COV2.S COVID-19 vaccine or a placebo. The chain joins TRBV27 to TRBJ1-4; TRBD1 matches 8 bases. This sample comprised peripheral blood, obtained in a trial of Ad26.COV2.S vaccine versus placebo. CDR3 in DNA: TGTGCCAGCCGAACCTCCCAGGGACAGGAGGAGGAAAAACTGTTTTTT. It translates to CASRTSQGQEEEKLFF.